These T cell receptor beta chains were read from a single sample in a study of beta chain features in type 1 diabetes. This table comes from immunoSEQ multiplex PCR, and its TCRdb copy is limited to in-frame clones, with some not included. The profile shows about 140,000 clones, less than 9% of them singletons. Sequenced: central memory CD4+ T cells from blood. Receptors originate from a young woman in good health. The CDR3 runs from the conserved cysteine through the conserved F or W. D genes are given only for firm matches. Expanded clones are given a class, and other clones once, few, many or no size at all.

clone size,CDR3 length,D gene,J gene,V gene,CDR3 protein,CDR3 DNA
NA,16,NA,TRBJ1-4,TRBV27,CASSHKPGATNEKLFF,TGTGCCAGCAGCCATAAACCAGGGGCAACTAATGAAAAACTGTTTTTT
few,16,NA,TRBJ2-2,TRBV19,CASAFGGGLGTGELFF,TGTGCCAGTGCGTTTGGGGGCGGCCTTGGCACCGGGGAGCTGTTTTTT
NA,13,NA,TRBJ1-2,TRBV2,CASSEGQFFGYTF,TGTGCCAGCAGTGAGGGGCAGTTTTTCGGCTACACCTTC
NA,16,NA,TRBJ1-4,TRBV27,CASSLDFRVTNEKLFF,TGTGCCAGCAGTTTAGATTTCAGGGTAACTAATGAAAAACTGTTTTTT
NA,14,NA,TRBJ2-7,TRBV28,CASTRPRRQGEQYF,TGTGCCAGCACGAGGCCCCGCCGCCAGGGGGAGCAGTACTTC
NA,15,TRBD1,TRBJ2-1,TRBV9,CASSDRTGGHNEQFF,TGTGCCAGCAGCGACAGGACAGGGGGCCATAATGAGCAGTTCTTC
few,16,TRBD2,TRBJ2-3,TRBV4-2,CASSQGVAGEGDTQYF,TGTGCCAGCAGCCAAGGGGTAGCGGGGGAAGGGGATACGCAGTATTTT
few,15,NA,TRBJ1-2,TRBV11-2,CASSSQTGKNYGYTF,TGTGCCAGCAGCTCCCAGACAGGCAAAAACTATGGCTACACCTTC
few,14,NA,TRBJ2-7,TRBV11-3,CASSISGGPYEQYF,TGTGCCAGCAGCATAAGCGGAGGGCCCTACGAGCAGTACTTC
NA,13,NA,TRBJ2-5,TRBV5-8,CASSFTSFETQYF,TGTGCCAGCAGCTTTACTAGCTTTGAGACCCAGTACTTC
few,12,NA,TRBJ1-2,TRBV19,CASSVQVGGYTF,TGTGCCAGTAGTGTGCAGGTTGGAGGCTACACCTTC
NA,13,TRBD1,TRBJ1-1,TRBV10-3,CAIRRGLDTEAFF,TGTGCCATTAGGAGGGGGCTCGACACTGAAGCTTTCTTT
NA,16,TRBD1,TRBJ2-3,TRBV7-6,CASSLARGTGSDTQYF,TGTGCCAGCAGCTTAGCGCGAGGGACAGGGTCAGATACGCAGTATTTT
NA,17,NA,TRBJ1-5,TRBV4-3,CASSQDFLQGVNQPQHF,TGCGCCAGCAGCCAAGATTTCCTGCAGGGTGTAAATCAGCCCCAGCATTTT